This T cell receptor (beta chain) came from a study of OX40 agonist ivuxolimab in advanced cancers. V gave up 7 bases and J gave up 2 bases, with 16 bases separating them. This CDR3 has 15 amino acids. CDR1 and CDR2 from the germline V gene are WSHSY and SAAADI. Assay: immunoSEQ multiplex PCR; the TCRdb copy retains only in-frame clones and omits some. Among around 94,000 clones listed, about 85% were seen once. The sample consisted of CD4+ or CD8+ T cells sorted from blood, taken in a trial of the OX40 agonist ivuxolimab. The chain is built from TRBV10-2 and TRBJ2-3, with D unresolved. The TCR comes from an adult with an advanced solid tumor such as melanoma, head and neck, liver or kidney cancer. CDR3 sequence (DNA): TGCGCCAGCACCGCGTCTGTAGTATTCACAGATACGCAGTATTTT. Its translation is CASTASVVFTDTQYF.